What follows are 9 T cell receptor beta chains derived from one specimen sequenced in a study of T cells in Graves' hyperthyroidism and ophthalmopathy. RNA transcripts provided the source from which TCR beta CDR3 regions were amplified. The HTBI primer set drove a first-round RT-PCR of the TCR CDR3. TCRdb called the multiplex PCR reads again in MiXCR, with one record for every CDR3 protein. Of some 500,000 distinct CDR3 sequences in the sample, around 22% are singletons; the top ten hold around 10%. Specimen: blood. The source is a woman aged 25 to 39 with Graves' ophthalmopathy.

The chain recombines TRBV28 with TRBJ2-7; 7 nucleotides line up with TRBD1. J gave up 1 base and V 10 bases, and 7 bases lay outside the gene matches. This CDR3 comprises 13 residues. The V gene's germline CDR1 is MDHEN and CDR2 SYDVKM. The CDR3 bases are TGTGCCACCGGACAGGCTCGATCCTACGAGCAGTACTTC. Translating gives CATGQARSYEQYF.

In DNA form, the CDR3 reads TGTGCCATCAGTGGGAGGTTAGGGCCCGACTCCTACGAGCAGTACTTC. It yields the protein CAISGRLGPDSYEQYF. V and J are TRBV10-3 and TRBJ2-7; D possibly corresponds to TRBD2 (5 bases). This CDR3 region has 16 residues. CDR1 and CDR2 (germline): ENHRY, SYGVKD. Between the trimmed V and J ends, which lost 4 bases and 0 bases, there was a span of 16 bases.

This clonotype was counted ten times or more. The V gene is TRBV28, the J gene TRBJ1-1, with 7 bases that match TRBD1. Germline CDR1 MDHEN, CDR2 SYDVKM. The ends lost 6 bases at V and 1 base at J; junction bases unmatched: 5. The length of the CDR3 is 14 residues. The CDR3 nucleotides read TGTGCCAGCAGGGAACACAGGGGGAACACTGAAGCTTTCTTT. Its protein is CASREHRGNTEAFF.

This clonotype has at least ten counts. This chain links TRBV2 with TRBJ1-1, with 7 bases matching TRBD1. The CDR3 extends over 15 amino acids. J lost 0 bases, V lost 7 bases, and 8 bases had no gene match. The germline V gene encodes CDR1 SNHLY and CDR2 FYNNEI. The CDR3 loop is CASTPRTGMNTEAFF. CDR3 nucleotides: TGTGCCAGCACCCCCCGGACAGGCATGAACACTGAAGCTTTCTTT. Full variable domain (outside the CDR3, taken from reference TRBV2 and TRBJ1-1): EPEVTQTPSHQVTQMGQEVILRCVPISNHLYFYWYRQILGQKVEFLVSFYNNEISEKSEIFDDQFSVERPDGSNFTLKIRSTKLEDSAMYFCASTPRTGMNTEAFFGQGTRLTVV.

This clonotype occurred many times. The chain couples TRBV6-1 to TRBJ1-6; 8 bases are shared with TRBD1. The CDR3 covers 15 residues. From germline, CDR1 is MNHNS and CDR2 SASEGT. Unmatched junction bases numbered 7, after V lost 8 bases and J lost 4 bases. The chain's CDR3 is CASVSRGRYNSPLHF. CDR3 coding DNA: TGTGCCAGCGTGAGCAGGGGGCGTTATAATTCACCCCTCCACTTT.

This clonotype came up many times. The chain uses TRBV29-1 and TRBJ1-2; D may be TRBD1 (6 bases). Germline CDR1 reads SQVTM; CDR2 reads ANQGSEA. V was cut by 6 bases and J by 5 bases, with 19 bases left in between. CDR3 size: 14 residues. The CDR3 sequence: CSVGPARGLYGYTF. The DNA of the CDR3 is TGCAGCGTCGGCCCCGCCCGGGGGCTTTATGGCTACACCTTC.

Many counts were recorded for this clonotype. CDR3 nucleotides: TGCGCCAGCAGCTCGGAGATGGACACTGAAGCTTTCTTT. Translation gives CASSSEMDTEAFF. V is TRBV5-1 and J is TRBJ1-1, with D unresolved. The CDR3 loop spans 13 amino acids. Trimming shortened V by 3 bases and J by 3 bases, and 9 bases separated the two germline ends. Germline V lookup: CDR1 SGHRS, CDR2 YFSETQ.

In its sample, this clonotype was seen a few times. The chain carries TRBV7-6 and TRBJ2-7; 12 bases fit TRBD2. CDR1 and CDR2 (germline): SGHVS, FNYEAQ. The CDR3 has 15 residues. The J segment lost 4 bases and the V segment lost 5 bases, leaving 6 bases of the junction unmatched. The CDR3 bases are TGTGCCAGCAGCCCGTTCGGACTAGCGGGGTACGAGCAGTACTTC. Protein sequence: CASSPFGLAGYEQYF.

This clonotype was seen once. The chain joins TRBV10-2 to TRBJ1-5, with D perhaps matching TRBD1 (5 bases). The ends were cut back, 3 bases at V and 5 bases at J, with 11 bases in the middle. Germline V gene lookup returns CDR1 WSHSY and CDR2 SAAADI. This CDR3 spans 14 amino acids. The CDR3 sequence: CASSDLQEYQPQHF. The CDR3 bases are TGCGCCAGCAGTGATTTACAGGAGTATCAGCCCCAGCATTTT.